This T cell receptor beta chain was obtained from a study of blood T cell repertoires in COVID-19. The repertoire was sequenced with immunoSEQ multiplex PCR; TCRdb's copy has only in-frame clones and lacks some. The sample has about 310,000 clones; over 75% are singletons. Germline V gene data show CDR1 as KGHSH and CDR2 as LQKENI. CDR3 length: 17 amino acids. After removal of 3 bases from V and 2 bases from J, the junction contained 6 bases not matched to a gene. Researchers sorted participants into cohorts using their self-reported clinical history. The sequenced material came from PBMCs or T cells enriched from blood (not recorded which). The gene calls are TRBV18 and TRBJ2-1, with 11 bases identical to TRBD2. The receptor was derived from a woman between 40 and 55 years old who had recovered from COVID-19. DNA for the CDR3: TGTGCCAGCTCACCTTCGACTAGCGGGATTGCCTACAATGAGCAGTTCTTC. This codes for CASSPSTSGIAYNEQFF.